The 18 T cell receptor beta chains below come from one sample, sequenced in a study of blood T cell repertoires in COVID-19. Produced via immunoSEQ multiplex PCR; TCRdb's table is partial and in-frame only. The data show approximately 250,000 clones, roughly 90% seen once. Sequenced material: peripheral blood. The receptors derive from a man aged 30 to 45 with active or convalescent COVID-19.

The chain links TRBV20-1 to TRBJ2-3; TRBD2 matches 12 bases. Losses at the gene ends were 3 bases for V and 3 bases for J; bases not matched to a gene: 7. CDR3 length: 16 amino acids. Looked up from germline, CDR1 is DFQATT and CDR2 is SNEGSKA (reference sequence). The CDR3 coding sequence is TGCAGTGCTAGTCTAGCGGGGGGGCTTTTGACAGATACGCAGTATTTT. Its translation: CSASLAGGLLTDTQYF.

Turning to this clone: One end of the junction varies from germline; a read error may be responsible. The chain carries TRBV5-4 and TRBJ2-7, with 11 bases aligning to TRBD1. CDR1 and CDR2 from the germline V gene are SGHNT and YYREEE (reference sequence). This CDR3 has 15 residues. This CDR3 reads CASSSRTGGSHEQYF. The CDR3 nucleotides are TGTGCCAGCAGCTCAAGGACAGGGGGCTCCCACGAGCAGTACTTC.

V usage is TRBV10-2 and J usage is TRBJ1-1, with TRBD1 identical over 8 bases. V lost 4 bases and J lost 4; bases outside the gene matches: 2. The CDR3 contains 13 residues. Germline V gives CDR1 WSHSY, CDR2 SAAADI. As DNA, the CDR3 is TGCGCCAGCAGTGGGACAGGGTTCACTGAAGCTTTCTTT. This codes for CASSGTGFTEAFF.

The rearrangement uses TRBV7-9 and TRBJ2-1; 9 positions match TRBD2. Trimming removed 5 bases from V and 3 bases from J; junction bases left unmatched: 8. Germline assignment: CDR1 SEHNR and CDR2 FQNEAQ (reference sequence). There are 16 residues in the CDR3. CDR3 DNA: TGTGCCAGCAGCGCCTTAGCGGGAGACAACTACAATGAGCAGTTCTTC. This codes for CASSALAGDNYNEQFF. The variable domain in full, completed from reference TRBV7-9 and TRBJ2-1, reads DTGVSQNPRHKITKRGQNVTFRCDPISEHNRLYWYRQTLGQGPEFLTYFQNEAQLEKSRLLSDRFSAERPKGSFSTLEIQRTEQGDSAMYLCASSALAGDNYNEQFFGPGTRLTVL.

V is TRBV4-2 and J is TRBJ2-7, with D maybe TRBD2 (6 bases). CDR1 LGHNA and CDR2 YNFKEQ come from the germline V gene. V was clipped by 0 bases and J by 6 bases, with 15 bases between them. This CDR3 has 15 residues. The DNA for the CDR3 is TGTGCCAGCAGCCAAGAGGTGTTAGCGGCGTCCGAGCAGTACTTC. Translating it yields CASSQEVLAASEQYF.

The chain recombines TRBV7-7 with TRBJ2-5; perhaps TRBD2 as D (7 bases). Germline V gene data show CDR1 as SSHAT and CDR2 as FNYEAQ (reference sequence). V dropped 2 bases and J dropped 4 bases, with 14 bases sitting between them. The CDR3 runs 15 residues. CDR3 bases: TGTGCCAGCAGCTTATATGCGGGGGCAGGAGAGACCCAGTACTTC. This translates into CASSLYAGAGETQYF.

Written as DNA, the CDR3 is TGTGCCATCAGTGAGAAGGCAGGCGGGGACTACGAGCAGTACTTC. Translated: CAISEKAGGDYEQYF. The chain uses TRBV10-3 and TRBJ2-7, with a possible D match to TRBD2 (6 bases). The CDR3 sequence is 15 residues long. V was cut by 2 bases and J by 3 bases, with 14 bases left in between. Germline V gene sequence: CDR1 ENHRY, CDR2 SYGVKD.

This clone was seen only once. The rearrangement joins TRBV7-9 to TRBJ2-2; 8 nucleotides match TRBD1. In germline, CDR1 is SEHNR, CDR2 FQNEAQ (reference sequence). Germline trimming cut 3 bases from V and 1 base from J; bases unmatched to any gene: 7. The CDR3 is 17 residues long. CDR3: CASSLYRTGLNTGELFF. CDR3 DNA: TGTGCCAGCAGCTTGTATAGGACAGGGCTGAACACCGGGGAGCTGTTTTTT.

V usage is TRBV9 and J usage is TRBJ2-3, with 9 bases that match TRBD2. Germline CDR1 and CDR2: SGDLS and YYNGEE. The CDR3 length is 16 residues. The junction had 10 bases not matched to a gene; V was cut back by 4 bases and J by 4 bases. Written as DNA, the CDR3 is TGTGCCAGCAGCCCTCAAGGGGGCGGGGGGGCAGATACGCAGTATTTT. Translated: CASSPQGGGGADTQYF. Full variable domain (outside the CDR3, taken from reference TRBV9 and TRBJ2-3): DSGVTQTPKHLITATGQRVTLRCSPRSGDLSVYWYQQSLDQGLQFLIQYYNGEERAKGNILERFSAQQFPDLHSELNLSSLELGDSALYFCASSPQGGGGADTQYFGPGTRLTVL.

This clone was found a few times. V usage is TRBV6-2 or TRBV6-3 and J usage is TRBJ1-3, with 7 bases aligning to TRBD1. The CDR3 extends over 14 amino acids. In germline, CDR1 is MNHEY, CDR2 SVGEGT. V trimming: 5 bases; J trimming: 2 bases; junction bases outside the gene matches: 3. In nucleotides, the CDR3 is TGTGCCAGCAGTGGAGACAGGGCTGGAAACACCATATATTTT. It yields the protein CASSGDRAGNTIYF.

The CDR3 region is CASSSYSGEGTGELFF. DNA of the CDR3: TGTGCCAGCAGCTCCTATAGCGGGGAAGGGACCGGGGAGCTGTTTTTT. The gene calls are TRBV7-9 and TRBJ2-2; TRBD2 matches at 8 bases. There are 16 residues in the CDR3. Trimming removed 4 bases from V and 5 bases from J; junction bases left unmatched: 9. CDR1 is SEHNR and CDR2 is FQNEAQ in the germline V gene (reference sequence).

CDR3 sequence: CASSGARTSGVLSYEQYF. Here the CDR3 DNA reads TGTGCCAGCAGTGGTGCAAGGACTAGCGGGGTCCTATCCTACGAGCAGTACTTC. The gene calls are TRBV27 and TRBJ2-7, with 12 nucleotides matching TRBD2. Germline trimming cut 5 bases from V and 1 base from J; bases unmatched to any gene: 12. CDR1 and CDR2 (germline): MNHEY, SMNVEV (reference sequence). This CDR3 spans 18 amino acids.

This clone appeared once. The CDR3, as DNA: TGTGCCAGCAGTTTTGGGACAGGGGGCACCTACAATGAGCAGTTCTTC. It yields the protein CASSFGTGGTYNEQFF. The V and J genes are TRBV28 and TRBJ2-1, with 12 nucleotides matching TRBD1. After removal of 3 bases from V and 2 bases from J, the junction contained 2 bases not matched to a gene. CDR1 MDHEN and CDR2 SYDVKM come from the germline V gene. The CDR3 sequence is 16 residues long.

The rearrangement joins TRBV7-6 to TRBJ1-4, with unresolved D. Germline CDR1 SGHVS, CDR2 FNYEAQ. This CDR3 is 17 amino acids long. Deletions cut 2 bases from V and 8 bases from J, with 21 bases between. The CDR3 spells CASSLKFGVSEEEKLFF. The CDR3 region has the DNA TGTGCCAGCAGCTTAAAATTTGGTGTCTCGGAGGAGGAAAAACTGTTTTTT.

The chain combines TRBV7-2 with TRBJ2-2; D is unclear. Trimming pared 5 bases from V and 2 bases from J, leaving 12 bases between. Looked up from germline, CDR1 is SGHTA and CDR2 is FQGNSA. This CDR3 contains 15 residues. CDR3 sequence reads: CASSPRKTNTGELFF. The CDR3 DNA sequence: TGTGCCAGCAGCCCGAGAAAAACTAACACCGGGGAGCTGTTTTTT.

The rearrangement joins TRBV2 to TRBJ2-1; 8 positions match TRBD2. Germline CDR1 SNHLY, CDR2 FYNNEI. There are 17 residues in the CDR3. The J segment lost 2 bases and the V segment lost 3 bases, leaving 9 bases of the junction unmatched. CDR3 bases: TGTGCCAGCAGTGACCCCCAAGTAGCGGGGCCCTACAATGAGCAGTTCTTC. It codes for CASSDPQVAGPYNEQFF.

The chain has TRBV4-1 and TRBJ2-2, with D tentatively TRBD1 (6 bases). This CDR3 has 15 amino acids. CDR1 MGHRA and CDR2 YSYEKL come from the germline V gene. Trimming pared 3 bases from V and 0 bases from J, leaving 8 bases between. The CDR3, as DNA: TGCGCCAGCAGCCAGGGACAAGCGAACACCGGGGAGCTGTTTTTT. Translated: CASSQGQANTGELFF.

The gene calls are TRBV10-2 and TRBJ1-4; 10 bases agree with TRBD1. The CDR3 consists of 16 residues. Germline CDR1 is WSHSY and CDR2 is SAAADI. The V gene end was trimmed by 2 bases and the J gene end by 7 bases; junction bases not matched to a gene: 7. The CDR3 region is CASSEPPRQGAEKLFF. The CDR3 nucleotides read TGCGCCAGCAGTGAGCCCCCCCGACAGGGGGCTGAAAAACTGTTTTTT.